A selection of T cell receptor beta chains follows, all from one sample in a study of T cells after posttransplantation cyclophosphamide. TCRdb's table, derived via immunoSEQ multiplex PCR, lists solely in-frame clones and lacks some. The sample gives over a thousand clones, around 74% of which show up once; less than 15% is in the top ten. Sequenced material: memory CD8+ T cells sorted from blood. These TCRs come from a man aged 50-59 years in good health, CMV-negative, and a related stem cell transplant donor. CDR3s include the opening cysteine and the closing phenylalanine or tryptophan.

v_call,cdr3_aa
TRBV5-6,CASSSRGLAVYQETQYF
TRBV29-1,CSGLEQETQYF
TRBV7-9,CASSAGSGAFYEQYF
TRBV19,CASSDWKRSYNSPLHF
TRBV2,CASSKALAGGQETQYF
TRBV5-6,CASSTHLRNLADLPDTQYF
TRBV29-1,CSAVLAGLDNEQFF
TRBV5-1,CASSSAGQVTDTQYF
TRBV7-8,CASSLLGLAGGYEQYF
TRBV7-9,CASSLASTGAEQFF
TRBV27,CASRFILTDTQYF
TRBV4-1,CASSQDPSLAGAFYEQYF
TRBV6-4,CASSSAGGTDTQYF
TRBV5-4,CASSSSGFEQFF
TRBV13,CASSQGQRFTDTQYF
TRBV19,CASSTLGQATYNEQFF
TRBV27,CASSLATGGTDTQYF
TRBV4-1,CASSFGQGGDYEQYF
TRBV6-5,CASSGRGSSYEQYF
TRBV7-3,CASSPAGGSYNEQFF
TRBV10-3,CAIWEGGSRALNYNEQFF
TRBV7-9,CASSSTGDNEQFF
TRBV27,CASSSRQGGGELFF
TRBV6-5,CASSYSSGGAYEQYF
TRBV6-4,CASSDLASGDYNEQFF
TRBV13,CASSFRRGDFQETQYF
TRBV4-1,CASSQTGTTNYGYTF
TRBV9,CASSVGGVIQETQYF